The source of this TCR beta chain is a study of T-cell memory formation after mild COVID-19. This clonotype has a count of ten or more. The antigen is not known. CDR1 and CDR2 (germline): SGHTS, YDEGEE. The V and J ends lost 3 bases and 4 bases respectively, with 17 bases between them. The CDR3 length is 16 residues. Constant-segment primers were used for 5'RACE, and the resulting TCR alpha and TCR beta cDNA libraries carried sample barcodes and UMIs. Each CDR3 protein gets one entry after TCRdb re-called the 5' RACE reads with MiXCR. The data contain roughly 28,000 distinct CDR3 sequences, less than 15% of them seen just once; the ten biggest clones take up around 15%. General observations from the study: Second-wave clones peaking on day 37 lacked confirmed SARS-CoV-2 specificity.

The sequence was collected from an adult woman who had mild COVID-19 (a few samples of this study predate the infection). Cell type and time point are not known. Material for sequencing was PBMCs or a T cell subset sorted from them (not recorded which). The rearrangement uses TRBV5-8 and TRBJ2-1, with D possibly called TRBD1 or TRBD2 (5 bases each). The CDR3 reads CASSSSQVGGYNEQFF. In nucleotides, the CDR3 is TGTGCCAGCAGCTCATCACAGGTTGGAGGTTACAATGAGCAGTTCTTC. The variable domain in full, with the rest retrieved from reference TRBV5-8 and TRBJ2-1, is EAGVTQSPTHLIKTRGQQATLRCSPISGHTSVYWYQQALGLGLQFLLWYDEGEERNRGNFPPRFSGRQFPNYSSELNVNALELEDSALYLCASSSSQVGGYNEQFFGPGTRLTVL.